One and the same sample provided the 20 T cell receptor beta chains below, sequenced in a study of blood T cell repertoires in COVID-19. Profiled with immunoSEQ multiplex PCR; TCRdb holds only in-frame clones, not every one. The table lists 40,000 to 60,000 clones, approximately 81% of them singletons. The material sequenced was peripheral blood. The receptors were sampled from an older woman with acute or convalescent COVID-19.

The J gene is TRBJ2-3, the V gene TRBV3-1 (or the pseudogene TRBV3-2); 12 positions agree with TRBD2. The CDR3 length is 19 residues. Germline trimming cut 1 base from V and 3 bases from J; bases unmatched to any gene: 11. Germline V gives CDR1 LGHDT, CDR2 YNNKEL (reference sequence). This chain's CDR3 is CASSQGPSGGVGGTDTQYF. DNA for the CDR3: TGTGCCAGCAGCCAAGGGCCTAGCGGGGGGGTTGGGGGTACAGATACGCAGTATTTT.

The V call is TRBV5-5, the J call TRBJ2-5, with a weak D call TRBD2 (6 bases). This CDR3 comprises 16 residues. Per germline, CDR1 SGHKS and CDR2 YYEKEE (reference sequence). V lost 0 bases, J lost 0 bases, and 12 bases lay in between. The CDR3 nucleotides read TGTGCCAGCAGCTTGGCCGGGACTTACAACCAAGAGACCCAGTACTTC. This codes for CASSLAGTYNQETQYF.

The chain combines TRBV19 with TRBJ2-3; the match to TRBD2 covers 9 bases. V was clipped by 1 base and J by 2 bases; unmatched bases: 7. CDR1 is LNHDA and CDR2 is SQIVND in the germline V gene (reference sequence). This CDR3 region has 17 residues. This CDR3 reads CASSIVAAGGDTDTQYF. Here the CDR3 DNA reads TGTGCCAGTAGTATAGTTGCAGCGGGAGGCGACACAGATACGCAGTATTTT. Variable domain in full (rest from reference TRBV19 and TRBJ2-3): DGGITQSPKYLFRKEGQNVTLSCEQNLNHDAMYWYRQDPGQGLRLIYYSQIVNDFQKGDIAEGYSVSREKKESFPLTVTSAQKNPTAFYLCASSIVAAGGDTDTQYFGPGTRLTVL.

This rearrangement joins TRBV7-9 to TRBJ1-6, with D possibly matching TRBD1 (5 bases). The ends were cut back, 3 bases at V and 10 bases at J, with 10 bases in the middle. The CDR3 is 13 residues long. The germline V gene encodes CDR1 SEHNR and CDR2 FQNEAQ (reference sequence). The CDR3 sequence: CASSLQGASPLHF. CDR3 nucleotides: TGTGCCAGCAGCTTGCAGGGTGCGTCACCCCTCCACTTT.

In nucleotides, the CDR3 is TGTGCCAGCAGCTTACCGGGACAGGGGGACTATGGCTACACCTTC. Amino acid sequence: CASSLPGQGDYGYTF. The chain combines TRBV5-8 with TRBJ1-2; TRBD1 matches at 11 bases. Germline loops: CDR1 SGHTS, CDR2 YDEGEE. The CDR3 extends over 15 amino acids. V trimming: 2 bases; J trimming: 3 bases; junction bases outside the gene matches: 3.

This clone was recorded a few times. The chain is built from TRBV19 and TRBJ2-7, with 11 bases fitting TRBD2. J lost 2 bases, V lost 1 base, and 13 bases had no gene match. This CDR3 has 19 residues. The V gene's germline CDR1 is LNHDA and CDR2 SQIVND (reference sequence). CDR3 protein: CASSIGPLGLADPPYEQYF. The CDR3 bases are TGTGCCAGTAGTATAGGCCCCCTGGGACTAGCGGATCCCCCCTACGAGCAGTACTTC.

The rearrangement joins TRBV7-9 to TRBJ2-7, with 7 nucleotides matching TRBD1. This CDR3 spans 15 amino acids. Per germline, CDR1 SEHNR and CDR2 FQNEAQ (reference sequence). J lost 3 bases, V lost 1 base, and 6 bases had no gene match. The chain's CDR3 is CASSLDGQAGYEQYF. In nucleotides, the CDR3 is TGTGCCAGCAGCTTAGACGGACAGGCTGGCTACGAGCAGTACTTC.

The genes are TRBV19 and TRBJ2-1; 9 bases map to TRBD1. This CDR3 spans 15 amino acids. The trim removed 6 bases at V and 3 bases at J, leaving 6 bases unmatched. Germline V lookup: CDR1 LNHDA, CDR2 SQIVND (reference sequence). The CDR3 bases are TGTGCCAGTAGGCGCCCGGGACAGGGCTACAATGAGCAGTTCTTC. Its protein is CASRRPGQGYNEQFF.

The CDR3 loop reads CASSLGGGVRYGYTF. The CDR3 DNA reads as TGTGCCAGCAGTTTAGGAGGGGGGGTTCGATATGGCTACACCTTC. J is TRBJ1-2 and V is TRBV28; D is possibly TRBD1 (6 bases). Germline assignment: CDR1 MDHEN and CDR2 SYDVKM. Between the trimmed V and J ends, which lost 2 bases and 5 bases, there was a span of 15 bases. The CDR3 runs to 15 residues.

The genes are TRBV6-6 and TRBJ2-1, with TRBD2 matching 14 bases. The CDR3 length is 19 residues. Trimming took 5 bases from V and 0 from J; bases not matched to a gene: 9. Germline CDR1 reads MNHNY; CDR2 reads SVGAGI (reference sequence). The chain's CDR3 is CASSPQGTSGSSSYNEQFF. In DNA, the CDR3 is TGTGCCAGCAGTCCTCAAGGGACTAGCGGGAGTAGCTCCTACAATGAGCAGTTCTTC.

The CDR3 bases are TGTGCCAGCAGTTACGGGCTAGCGGGAGGTAATACGCAGTATTTT. Amino acids: CASSYGLAGGNTQYF. V gene TRBV6-5 combines with J gene TRBJ2-3; 11 nucleotides agree with TRBD2. Trimming took 2 bases from V and 7 from J; bases not matched to a gene: 5. The CDR3 spans 15 residues. Per germline, CDR1 MNHEY and CDR2 SVGAGI.

The CDR3: CASSPPATNEKLFF. As DNA, the CDR3 is TGTGCCAGCTCCCCTCCTGCAACTAATGAAAAACTGTTTTTT. The chain recombines TRBV18 with TRBJ1-4; unclear D gene. The CDR3 contains 14 residues. Trimming took 6 bases from V and 0 from J, leaving 8 bases between them. Germline CDR1 KGHSH, CDR2 LQKENI.

V and J are TRBV7-9 and TRBJ2-3; D possibly corresponds to TRBD1 (7 bases). Germline V gives CDR1 SEHNR, CDR2 FQNEAQ (reference sequence). This CDR3 comprises 15 residues. The V end lost 2 bases, the J end lost 6 bases, and 15 bases lay between the germline ends. CDR3 in amino acids: CASSLLQGRTDTQYF. The CDR3 DNA is TGTGCCAGCAGCTTATTACAGGGGAGGACGGATACGCAGTATTTT. The complete variable domain, with remaining parts taken from reference TRBV7-9 and TRBJ2-3, reads DTGVSQNPRHKITKRGQNVTFRCDPISEHNRLYWYRQTLGQGPEFLTYFQNEAQLEKSRLLSDRFSAERPKGSFSTLEIQRTEQGDSAMYLCASSLLQGRTDTQYFGPGTRLTVL.

The CDR3 DNA is TGTGCCAGCAGCCAAGGTCCGGGCAGGGAAGCTGGCTACACCTTC. Translated: CASSQGPGREAGYTF. The V gene is TRBV3-1 (or the pseudogene TRBV3-2), the J gene TRBJ1-2; TRBD1 is a possible D gene (5 bases). This CDR3 comprises 15 residues. Germline CDR1 reads LGHDT; CDR2 reads YNNKEL (reference sequence). V lost 1 base to trimming and J lost 7 bases, with 16 bases between them.

The chain couples TRBV5-4 to TRBJ1-2; 9 bases agree with TRBD1. This CDR3 region has 13 residues. V lost 2 bases and J lost 5; bases outside the gene matches: 1. Germline CDR1 and CDR2: SGHNT and YYREEE (reference sequence). CDR3 in amino acids: CASSFGTGYGYTF. The CDR3 coding sequence is TGTGCCAGCAGCTTTGGGACAGGGTATGGCTACACCTTC.

In this sample, this clone turned up once. The rearrangement links TRBV10-3 to TRBJ1-2; TRBD1 aligns across 8 bases. The CDR3 is 13 residues long. Trimming took 6 bases from V and 3 from J; bases not matched to a gene: 3. CDR1 is ENHRY and CDR2 is SYGVKD in the germline V gene. In DNA form, the CDR3 reads TGTGCCATCAGCAAGGACAGGGACTATGGCTACACCTTC. Translated, it gives CAISKDRDYGYTF.

This clone was seen a single time. The V and J genes are TRBV7-9 and TRBJ2-7, with a possible D match to TRBD2 (6 bases). The CDR3 has 16 amino acids. Germline-derived CDR1 and CDR2 are SEHNR and FQNEAQ (reference sequence). V was trimmed by 4 bases and J by 4 bases, leaving 20 bases between them. The DNA for the CDR3 is TGTGCCAGCAGCTCCAGCCGGGACTGGACCAAATACGAGCAGTACTTC. Translating gives CASSSSRDWTKYEQYF.

This rearrangement joins TRBV21-1 to TRBJ2-1; the tabulated D call, TRBD2, remains unverified against the DNA. TRBV21-1 is a pseudogene. The CDR3 consists of 17 residues. The CDR3 here is CASSKGLCGDSYNEQFF. CDR3 DNA sequence: TGTGCCAGCAGCAAAGGGTTGTGCGGGGATTCCTACAATGAGCAGTTCTTC.

The chain combines TRBV4-1 with TRBJ1-3; D is uncertain. Trimming removed 0 bases from V and 4 bases from J, with 10 bases in between. This CDR3 has 15 residues. Per germline, CDR1 MGHRA and CDR2 YSYEKL. CDR3 region: CASSQDPGSGNTIYF. The CDR3 coding sequence is TGCGCCAGCAGCCAAGACCCAGGAAGCGGAAACACCATATATTTT.

The chain has TRBV5-4 and TRBJ1-4; D uncertain. V was shortened by 0 bases and J by 7 bases, with 10 bases between the two germline ends. The CDR3 is 14 amino acids. Germline V gene lookup returns CDR1 SGHNT and CDR2 YYREEE (reference sequence). CDR3 DNA sequence: TGTGCCAGCAGCTTGGGGCCCGCGGGTGAAAAACTGTTTTTT. Its translation is CASSLGPAGEKLFF.